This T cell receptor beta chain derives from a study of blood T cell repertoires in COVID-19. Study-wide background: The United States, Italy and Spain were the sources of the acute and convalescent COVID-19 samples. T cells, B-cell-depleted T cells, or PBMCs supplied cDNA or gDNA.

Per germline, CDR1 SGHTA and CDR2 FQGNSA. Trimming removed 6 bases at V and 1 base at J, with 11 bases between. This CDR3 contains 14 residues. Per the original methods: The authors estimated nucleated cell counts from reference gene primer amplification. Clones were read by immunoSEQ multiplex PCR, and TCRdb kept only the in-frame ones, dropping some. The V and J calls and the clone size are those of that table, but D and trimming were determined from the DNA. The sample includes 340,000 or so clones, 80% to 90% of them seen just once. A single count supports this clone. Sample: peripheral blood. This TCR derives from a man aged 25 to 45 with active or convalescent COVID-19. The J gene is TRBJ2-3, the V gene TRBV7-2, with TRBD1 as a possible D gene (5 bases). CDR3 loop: CASRVGVGTDTQYF. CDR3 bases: TGTGCCAGCAGAGTAGGGGTGGGCACAGATACGCAGTATTTT.